This T cell receptor beta chain was recorded in a study of shared clonotypes between healthy human individuals. Naive CD8 cells, CD45RO-negative and positively selected for CCR7, excluded terminally differentiated effector memory CD45RA+ cells. Every donor was a Caucasian adult from Nashville, Tennessee. Assay used: immunoSEQ multiplex PCR; TCRdb lists only in-frame clones, some missing. The data hold about 750,000 clones, with almost 95% observed a single time. V gave up 8 bases and J gave up 5 bases, with 16 bases separating them. Looked up from germline, CDR1 is SGHTA and CDR2 is FQGNSA. The CDR3 runs 14 residues.

The TCR comes from a man aged 30 to 39 in good health. Input material: naive CD8+ T cells sorted from blood. The chain carries TRBV7-2 and TRBJ2-1, with D tentatively TRBD1 (6 bases). CDR3 DNA sequence: TGTGCCAGCCTATCGAACAGGGTCCACAATGAGCAGTTCTTC. Protein sequence: CASLSNRVHNEQFF. Full variable domain (rest looked up from reference TRBV7-2 and TRBJ2-1): GAGVSQSPSNKVTEKGKDVELRCDPISGHTALYWYRQSLGQGLEFLIYFQGNSAPDKSGLPSDRFSAERTGGSVSTLTIQRTQQEDSAVYLCASLSNRVHNEQFFGPGTRLTVL.